This TCR beta chain is from a study of Ad26.COV2.S vaccination and SARS-CoV-2 variants (dated by TCRdb to about 2021). The study in broad terms: Vaccine-arm donors came from COV1001, a multicentre, randomized, double-blind, placebo-controlled phase I-IIa trial of Ad26.COV2.S in healthy adults. A total of roughly 30 samples were included in the TCR-sequenced set, comprising roughly 19 Ad26.COV2.S vaccine recipients, 5 placebo recipients and 8 SARS-CoV-2 convalescent individuals. Trial participants were randomized into five groups of five, in which low-dose or high-dose Ad26.COV2.S was given once or twice, or placebo was given on both occasions. Blinding of investigators to trial group allocation was maintained during experiments and outcome assessment. TCRbeta repertoire sequencing was used to assess the specificity and breadth of SARS-CoV-2-reactive T cell receptors after Ad26.COV2.S vaccination. Ad26.COV2.S was given intramuscularly at 5x10^10 or 1x10^11 viral particles, as a single shot or as two shots 56 days apart. Findings and caveats that apply to the study as a whole: Compared with placebo recipients, Ad26.COV2.S recipients showed higher spike-specific TCR breadth (P = 0.0014). After vaccination, spike-specific CD8+ and CD4+ T cell responses were reported to show substantial breadth. Comparable non-spike TCR breadth was observed between vaccine and placebo recipients, consistent with only spike being contained in the vaccine. The authors noted that the TCR breadth and depth analyses may have underestimated total T cell responses. The study lacked the statistical power to compare responses across vaccine doses or regimens.

The immunoSEQ Assay was the method used to sequence TCRbeta CDR3 regions. After extraction, genomic DNA underwent amplification by bias-controlled multiplex PCR, followed by high-throughput sequencing. Under the source paper's analysis protocol: To quantify the absolute abundance of each unique TCRbeta CDR3 region, sequences were collapsed and filtered. T cell fraction was estimated by normalization of TCRbeta template counts to usable DNA, with usable DNA being measured through amplification of reference genes present in all nucleated cells. Repertoire TCRs were annotated as SARS-CoV-2-specific by exact matching of V gene, CDR3 amino acid sequence and J gene to a known reactive TCR set. The reference SARS-CoV-2 TCR set came from MIRA and was filtered for enrichment in COVID-19-positive ImmuneCODE repertoires, removing public or cross-reactive TCRs. Using the MIRA antigens, annotated TCRs were further analysed by specific ORF or by position within an ORF. Breadth was defined as annotated unique rearrangements over total unique productive rearrangements; depth was the summed frequency of those rearrangements. Two-sided Wilcoxon rank-sum tests were used to compare TCR breadth between groups. Not all clones reach the TCRdb copy of this immuneACCESS table, which keeps in-frame sequences only. Checked studies attribute under half of the gap to unresolved V genes and leave the rest unexplained. V and J calls and clone size are given by that table; D and trimming were obtained from the DNA. For this sample there are 450,000 to 550,000 clones; roughly nine tenths appear just once. The ten largest clones represent about 1.5% of the sample.

The treatment or condition label of this sample denotes: some 20 received Ad26.COV2.S at low or high dose, single or two shots; a few received placebo; per-sample allocation not given. For vaccine and placebo recipients, repertoires were sequenced using samples collected on day 63 after the first injection. Cohort 1b enrolled some 25 adults aged 18-55 years at a single site in Boston, USA, between 29 July and 7 August 2020. Ad26.COV2.S was a replication-incompetent adenovirus type 26 vector that expressed a prefusion-stabilized SARS-CoV-2 spike protein derived from the original Wuhan strain. This clone occurred once. There is no known antigen for this receptor. No base-level quality is on record; no much larger clone is a single base apart. The CDR3 contains 15 residues, cysteine and phenylalanine counted. The retained sequence is limited to the CDR3, 45 bases, with the frame set at the first base. From a lookup of the germline V gene, CDR1 and CDR2 are SNHLY and FYNNEI. Trimming removed 6 bases from V and 3 bases from J; the gene matches leave 3 bases unexplained.

Sequences were derived from peripheral blood, sampled in a trial of Ad26.COV2.S vaccine versus placebo. The rearranged chain carries TRBV2 and TRBJ1-3, and TRBD1 aligns with 12 junction nucleotides. This clonotype originated in a person between 18 and 65 years old who received the Ad26.COV2.S COVID-19 vaccine or a placebo. The nucleotide sequence reads TGTGCCAGCAGGGGACAGGGGGCGCGTGGAAACACCATATATTTT. The encoded protein is CASRGQGARGNTIYF.